Following are 8 T cell receptor beta chains from one sample sequenced in a study of T cells in women clearing cervical HPV infection. Clones were read by immunoSEQ multiplex PCR, and TCRdb kept only the in-frame ones, dropping some. This specimen shows approximately 32,000 clones; the ten leading clones hold about 7.7%. Source material: blood buffy coat. The receptors originated from a woman aged 18 to 75 with a cervical HPV16 infection that either progressed to CIN3+ or cleared (not recorded which).

Regarding this clone: The read comes to an end 3 residues before the CDR3 does, leaving the germline J gene to fill in the end. The rearrangement joins TRBV30 to TRBJ1-1; D might be TRBD1 (6 bases). In germline, CDR1 is GTSNPN, CDR2 SVGIG (reference sequence). Trimming took off 5 bases at V and 0 bases at J, with 13 bases between the two ends. The length of the CDR3 is 14 residues. CDR3 DNA (partial): TGTGCCTGGGACAGGAGGTACATGAACACTGAA. It yields the protein CAWDRRYMNTE. In full, the CDR3 reads CAWDRRYMNTEAFF.

For this clone: The DNA ends 3 residues before the CDR3 does, and the rest of the CDR3 is filled in from the germline J gene. This sequence joins TRBV19 and TRBJ2-4, with D possibly being TRBD1 (5 bases). Germline CDR1 reads LNHDA; CDR2 reads SQIVND (reference sequence). This CDR3 is 12 amino acids long. The covered CDR3 bases are TGTGCCAGTAGTATGTCAGGGTATGGT. It yields the protein CASSMSGYG. In full, the CDR3 is CASSMSGYGQYF.

As for this clone: The CDR3 is cut off 3 residues early in the read; its end comes from the germline J gene. The chain recombines TRBV28 with TRBJ2-7, with D possibly matching TRBD1 (6 bases). This CDR3 contains 13 residues. Trimming removed 10 bases from V and 1 base from J, with 14 bases in between. In germline, CDR1 is MDHEN, CDR2 SYDVKM. The DNA read from the CDR3 is TGTGCCACCTATTCGACAGGTTCCTACGAG. This sequence encodes CATYSTGSYE. The complete CDR3 protein is CATYSTGSYEQYF.

To note about this clone: Read sequence stops 3 residues before the CDR3 end, and the germline J gene provides the missing end. The chain recombines TRBV7-9 with TRBJ1-4, with a possible D match to TRBD1 (6 bases). The germline gives CDR1 SEHNR, CDR2 FQNEAQ (reference sequence). CDR3 length equals 13 residues. Trimming took 5 bases from V and 8 from J, leaving 12 bases between them. Incomplete CDR3 DNA: TGTGCCAGCAGCCTTGGGACACAAGAAAAA. As protein: CASSLGTQEK. The entire CDR3 protein reads CASSLGTQEKLFF.

As concerns this clone: The CDR3 goes on 3 residues after the read ends, and that part is filled in from the germline J gene. This rearrangement joins TRBV19 to TRBJ1-2; no clear D. The CDR3 has 15 amino acids. V shed 1 base and J shed 4 bases, with 13 bases lying between them. Germline assignment: CDR1 LNHDA and CDR2 SQIVND (reference sequence). Incomplete CDR3 DNA: TGTGCCAGTAGTATAGGGTCAAGGGCAATCTATGGC. Its protein product is CASSIGSRAIYG. The whole CDR3 is CASSIGSRAIYGYTF.

Details on this clone: The read terminates 3 residues before the CDR3 end, so the remaining end is supplied by the germline J gene. The genes are TRBV7-3 and TRBJ1-2; D is possibly TRBD1 (5 bases). Germline lookup yields CDR1 SGHTA and CDR2 FQGTGA. The CDR3 consists of 13 residues. The CDR3 DNA, read in part, is TGTGCCAGCAGCTTAAACCCGGCAGGGCGC. Encoded protein: CASSLNPAGR. The CDR3 in its entirety is CASSLNPAGRYTF.

Remarks on this clone: Read coverage stops 3 residues before the CDR3 terminus; the germline J gene supplies the remainder. The genes are TRBV20-1 and TRBJ2-3; 7 nucleotides agree with TRBD1. The CDR3 loop spans 15 amino acids. Trimming cost V 7 bases and J 3 bases; bases outside gene matches: 13. Germline V gene sequence: CDR1 DFQATT, CDR2 SNEGSKA (reference sequence). CDR3 sequence reads: CSVKEARGFTDTQYF. The covered CDR3 bases are TGCAGTGTCAAGGAGGCCAGGGGGTTTACAGATACG.

Note on this clone: The read ends 3 residues before the CDR3 terminus; that terminus is restored from the germline J gene. V is TRBV20-1 and J is TRBJ2-2; weak D call: TRBD2 (6 bases). The germline V gene encodes CDR1 DFQATT and CDR2 SNEGSKA (reference sequence). This CDR3 has 13 amino acids. CDR3 DNA (partial): TGCAGTGCTGAGTCGGGGGACCGGGAAAAG. Amino acids: CSAESGDREK. The CDR3 in full is CSAESGDREKLFF.